A single sample is the source of the 3 T cell receptor beta chains below, sequenced in a study of blood T cell repertoires in COVID-19. The protocol was immunoSEQ multiplex PCR, while the TCRdb copy is restricted to in-frame clones and leaves out a portion. The data show 150,000 to 200,000 clones, with roughly four fifths seen just once and about a tenth held by the top ten. The specimen sequenced was peripheral blood. The receptor set was obtained from a man aged 70-80 years with active or convalescent COVID-19.

The J gene is TRBJ2-5, the V gene TRBV24-1, with a weak D call TRBD1 (5 bases). Germline lookup yields CDR1 KGHDR and CDR2 SFDVKD. V was pared by 2 bases and J by 5 bases, with 14 bases between. CDR3 length: 15 residues. DNA of the CDR3: TGTGCCACCAGTGATTCCCAGGGTCTCGGGGAGACCCAGTACTTC. Amino acids: CATSDSQGLGETQYF.

This rearrangement joins TRBV15 to TRBJ2-6; 8 bases agree with TRBD2. CDR1 LNHNV and CDR2 YYDKDF come from the germline V gene (reference sequence). The CDR3 is made up of 15 amino acids. J was trimmed by 4 bases and V by 5 bases; bases with no gene match: 4. The CDR3: CATSAGGAGANVLTF. CDR3 in DNA: TGTGCCACCAGCGCGGGGGGAGCGGGGGCCAACGTCCTGACTTTC.

This clone was detected only once. V usage is TRBV12-3 or TRBV12-4 and J usage is TRBJ1-5; D not certain. The CDR3 contains 12 residues. Trimming took off 1 base at V and 7 bases at J, with 5 bases between the two ends. The CDR3 sequence: CASSLDKQPQHF. The CDR3 DNA reads TGTGCCAGCAGTTTAGATAAACAGCCCCAGCATTTT.